What follows are 8 T cell receptor beta chains derived from one specimen sequenced in a study of vaccination and CD4 T cells after COVID-19. Antigens of these TCRs are unknown. Cultured CD4+ T-cell DNA underwent Oncomine TCR Beta short-read sequencing. Using its own MiXCR run on the PCR reads, TCRdb lists one record per CDR3 protein. The table includes some 24,000 distinct CDR3 sequences, about two fifths detected once. The time point was: late sampling 161 to 241 days after vaccination in a few convalescent patients. Treatment reported: approximately 11-day PBMC culture with coronavirus spike peptide pools or control peptides (ViraFEST assay). The sequenced sample was CD4+ T cells from blood, cultured in vitro, obtained about 7 months after SARS-CoV-2 vaccination. These receptors were taken from a human donor who had recovered from COVID-19.

V usage is TRBV2 and J usage is TRBJ2-5; D may be TRBD1 or TRBD2 (5 bases each). With 3 bases removed from V and 3 bases from J, the gap between germline ends came to 11 bases. CDR3 length: 14 residues. Germline lookup yields CDR1 SNHLY and CDR2 FYNNEI. CDR3 region: CASSDGTPKETQYF. CDR3 bases: TGTGCCAGCAGTGATGGGACGCCAAAAGAGACCCAGTACTTC.

This clonotype has only a few counts. The gene calls are TRBV20-1 and TRBJ1-5; D is uncertain. The CDR3 length is 13 residues. CDR1 DFQATT and CDR2 SNEGSKA come from the germline V gene (reference sequence). Trimming cost V 3 bases and J 0 bases, with 6 bases left between them. CDR3 nucleotides: TGCAGTGCTAGCCAGGATAGCAATCAGCCCCAGCATTTT. Its translation: CSASQDSNQPQHF.

This chain joins TRBV15 and TRBJ2-2; TRBD2 agrees at 9 bases. From germline, CDR1 is LNHNV and CDR2 YYDKDF (reference sequence). The junction had 1 base not matched to a gene; V was cut back by 2 bases and J by 0 bases. The CDR3 runs 16 residues. CDR3: CATSRLAGSNTGELFF. For the CDR3, the DNA is TGTGCCACCAGCAGACTAGCGGGATCGAACACCGGGGAGCTGTTTTTT.

The CDR3 nucleotides are TGTGCCAGCAGCTTAGGGACAGACAATCAGCCCCAGCATTTT. Translated: CASSLGTDNQPQHF. The chain recombines TRBV7-9 with TRBJ1-5; TRBD1 is a possible D gene (6 bases). The germline V gene has CDR1 SEHNR and CDR2 FQNEAQ (reference sequence). This CDR3 comprises 14 residues. Trimming took 1 base from V and 3 from J, leaving 7 bases between them.

The genes are TRBV15 and TRBJ2-3; no clear D. Trimming removed 4 bases at V and 2 bases at J, with 7 bases between. Germline V gene lookup returns CDR1 LNHNV and CDR2 YYDKDF (reference sequence). The CDR3 has 13 residues. Written as DNA, the CDR3 is TGTGCCACCAGCAAAGGGTTCACAGATACGCAGTATTTT. This encodes CATSKGFTDTQYF.

This clonotype turned up a few times. This rearrangement joins TRBV20-1 to TRBJ1-5, with D unclear. The germline V gene encodes CDR1 DFQATT and CDR2 SNEGSKA (reference sequence). The CDR3 runs to 15 residues. V lost 3 bases and J lost 0, with 12 bases in between. The CDR3 sequence: CSASLSGYSNQPQHF. The CDR3 bases are TGCAGTGCTAGTTTGTCCGGTTATAGCAATCAGCCCCAGCATTTT.

The rearrangement uses TRBV4-3 and TRBJ1-2; no clear D gene. The CDR3 loop spans 13 amino acids. CDR1 and CDR2 (germline): LGHNA, YSLEER. V was cut by 4 bases and J by 4 bases, with 10 bases left in between. CDR3 nucleotides: TGCGCCAGCAGCCGAGGACGGAGCTATGGCTACACCTTC. It yields the protein CASSRGRSYGYTF.

The rearrangement links TRBV20-1 to TRBJ1-6, with D hard to call. CDR1 is DFQATT and CDR2 is SNEGSKA in the germline V gene (reference sequence). The CDR3 extends over 14 amino acids. V gave up 4 bases and J gave up 5 bases, with 12 bases separating them. The CDR3: CSATSFFDNSPLHF. DNA of the CDR3: TGCAGTGCTACTAGTTTCTTTGATAATTCACCCCTCCACTTT.